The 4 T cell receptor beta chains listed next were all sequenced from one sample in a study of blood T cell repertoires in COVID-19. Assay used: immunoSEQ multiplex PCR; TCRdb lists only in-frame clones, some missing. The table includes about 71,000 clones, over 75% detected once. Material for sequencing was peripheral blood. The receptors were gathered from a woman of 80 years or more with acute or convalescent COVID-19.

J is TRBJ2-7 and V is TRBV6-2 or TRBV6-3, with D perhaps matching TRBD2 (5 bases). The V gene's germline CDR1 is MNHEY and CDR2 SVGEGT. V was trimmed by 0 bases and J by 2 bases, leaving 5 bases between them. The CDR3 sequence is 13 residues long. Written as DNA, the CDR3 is TGTGCCAGCAGTTACTCGAGGGCCTACGAGCAGTACTTC. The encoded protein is CASSYSRAYEQYF.

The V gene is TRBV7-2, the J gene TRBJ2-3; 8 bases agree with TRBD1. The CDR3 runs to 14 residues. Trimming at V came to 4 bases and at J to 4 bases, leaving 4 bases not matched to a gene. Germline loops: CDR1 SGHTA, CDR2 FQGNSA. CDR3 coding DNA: TGTGCCAGCAGCTACGGACAGGGATCAGATACGCAGTATTTT. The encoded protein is CASSYGQGSDTQYF.

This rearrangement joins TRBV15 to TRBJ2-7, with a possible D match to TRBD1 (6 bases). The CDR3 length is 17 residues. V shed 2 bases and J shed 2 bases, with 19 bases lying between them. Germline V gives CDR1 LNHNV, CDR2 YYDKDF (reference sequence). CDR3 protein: CATSRSPDSQGPYEQYF. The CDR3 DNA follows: TGTGCCACCAGCAGATCGCCGGACAGCCAGGGACCCTACGAGCAGTACTTC.

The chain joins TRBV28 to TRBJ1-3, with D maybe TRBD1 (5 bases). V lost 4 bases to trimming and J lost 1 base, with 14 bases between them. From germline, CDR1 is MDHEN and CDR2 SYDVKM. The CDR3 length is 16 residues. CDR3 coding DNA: TGTGCCAGCAGTTCACCCAGGGTCCCATCTGGAAACACCATATATTTT. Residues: CASSSPRVPSGNTIYF.